Each of the 21 T cell receptor beta chains below was sequenced from the same sample in a study of T cells in Graves' hyperthyroidism and ophthalmopathy. It was RNA transcripts that yielded the amplified TCR beta CDR3 regions. TCR CDR3 underwent first-round RT-PCR with the HTBI primer set. TCRdb processed the multiplex PCR reads anew with MiXCR; each CDR3 protein has one entry. The table includes about 500,000 distinct CDR3 sequences, roughly 15% detected once. Sequencing was carried out using blood. The receptors originated from a woman aged 18 to 35 with Graves' ophthalmopathy.

The chain links TRBV3-1 to TRBJ1-5; D uncertain. V lost 3 bases to trimming and J lost 4 bases, with 7 bases between them. The CDR3 sequence is 13 residues long. Germline V gene sequence: CDR1 LGHDT, CDR2 YNNKEL (reference sequence). The CDR3: CASSHTENQPQHF. In DNA, the CDR3 is TGTGCCAGCAGCCACACGGAGAATCAGCCCCAGCATTTT.

Concerning this clonotype itself: It may be a read error: a sequence one base away is much more abundant. V and J are TRBV28 and TRBJ1-1, with a tentative D call TRBD1 (5 bases). The CDR3 has 13 amino acids. The germline gives CDR1 MDHEN, CDR2 SYDVKM. The CDR3 DNA reads TGTGCCAGCACTCCGGGACCCAGTGCTGAAGCTTCCTTT. Translation: CASTPGPSAEASF.

This clonotype was found a few times. The chain carries TRBV15 and TRBJ1-5; no clear D. Germline V gene lookup returns CDR1 LNHNV and CDR2 YYDKDF (reference sequence). Trimming left V 0 bases short and J 0 bases short, with 3 bases between. The CDR3 covers 14 residues. The CDR3 here is CATSRDDSNQPQHF. As DNA, the CDR3 is TGTGCCACCAGCAGAGATGATAGCAATCAGCCCCAGCATTTT. The variable domain in full, with the rest retrieved from reference TRBV15 and TRBJ1-5, is DAMVIQNPRYQVTQFGKPVTLSCSQTLNHNVMYWYQQKSSQAPKLLFHYYDKDFNNEADTPDNFQSRRPNTSFCFLDIRSPGLGDTAMYLCATSRDDSNQPQHFGDGTRLSIL.

In its sample, this clonotype was seen many times. The rearrangement links TRBV6-2 or TRBV6-3 to TRBJ2-7; possible D gene TRBD2, 6 bases. The CDR3 spans 13 residues. The V end was cut by 0 bases, the J end by 4 bases, with 7 bases between. Looked up from germline, CDR1 is MNHEY and CDR2 is SVGEGT. CDR3 amino acids: CASSYSGLYEQYF. The CDR3 bases are TGTGCCAGCAGTTACTCAGGACTATACGAGCAGTACTTC.

V is TRBV12-5 and J is TRBJ2-2; D is perhaps TRBD1 or TRBD2 (5 bases each). V was shortened by 6 bases and J by 6 bases, with 20 bases between the two germline ends. The CDR3 runs 16 residues. Germline lookup yields CDR1 LGHNT and CDR2 FRNRAP. The CDR3 region is CASGRGRGAGPGELFF. CDR3 nucleotide sequence: TGTGCTAGTGGGCGTGGCCGGGGCGCGGGCCCCGGGGAGCTGTTTTTT.

Details on this clonotype: A much larger clone lies a single base off, so this may be a read error. The J gene is TRBJ2-7, the V gene TRBV30, with 9 bases fitting TRBD1. CDR3 size: 13 residues. Per germline, CDR1 GTSNPN and CDR2 SVGIG (reference sequence). With V trimmed by 3 bases and J by 6 bases, 6 bases remained unmatched. This CDR3 is CAWRADRGSEQYF. In nucleotides, the CDR3 is TGTGCCTGGAGGGCGGACAGGGGTTCCGAGCAGTACTTC.

The chain recombines TRBV20-1 with TRBJ1-1, with TRBD1 identical over 8 bases. Looked up from germline, CDR1 is DFQATT and CDR2 is SNEGSKA (reference sequence). The CDR3 is 14 residues long. Trimming took 6 bases from V and 0 from J; bases not matched to a gene: 6. CDR3 loop: CSAPGQAMNTEAFF. CDR3 sequence (DNA): TGCAGTGCCCCGGGACAGGCAATGAACACTGAAGCTTTCTTT.

This clonotype was found a few times. The genes are TRBV7-2 and TRBJ1-1, with 7 bases that match TRBD1. The germline V gene has CDR1 SGHTA and CDR2 FQGNSA. V lost 5 bases, J lost 5 bases, and 8 bases stayed unmatched. The length of the CDR3 is 14 residues. The CDR3 DNA follows: TGTGCCAGCAGCCAAGATACAGGGGAGACTGAAGCTTTCTTT. It yields the protein CASSQDTGETEAFF.

This clonotype appeared many times. This sequence joins TRBV3-1 and TRBJ1-5; TRBD1 matches at 9 bases. Trimming removed 3 bases from V and 4 bases from J; junction bases left unmatched: 7. CDR3 size: 16 residues. Germline V gene lookup returns CDR1 LGHDT and CDR2 YNNKEL (reference sequence). DNA for the CDR3: TGTGCCAGCAGCCAGAGGGGACAGGGTGGGAATCAGCCCCAGCATTTT. As protein: CASSQRGQGGNQPQHF.

This clonotype was recorded many times. The chain uses TRBV28 and TRBJ2-7, with D hard to call. V gave up 4 bases and J gave up 4 bases, with 5 bases separating them. This CDR3 contains 11 residues. In germline, CDR1 is MDHEN, CDR2 SYDVKM. The CDR3 region has the DNA TGTGCCAGCAGTTCCCTGTACGAGCAGTACTTC. Residues: CASSSLYEQYF.

The table lists this clonotype with many counts. The J gene is TRBJ1-1, the V gene TRBV5-8, with D possibly TRBD1 on 5 matching bases. The V gene's germline CDR1 is SGHTS and CDR2 YDEGEE. The V end was cut by 0 bases, the J end by 2 bases, with 8 bases between. The CDR3 has 14 amino acids. The CDR3 DNA follows: TGTGCCAGCAGCTTGGCAGGGATAAACACTGAAGCTTTCTTT. Protein sequence: CASSLAGINTEAFF.

This clonotype has a count of ten or more. The chain has TRBV20-1 and TRBJ2-3, with D possibly matching TRBD1 (5 bases). Germline V gives CDR1 DFQATT, CDR2 SNEGSKA (reference sequence). CDR3 length: 13 residues. Between the trimmed V and J ends, which lost 1 base and 6 bases, there was a span of 11 bases. CDR3 nucleotide sequence: TGCAGTGCTAGAGGGCAGGGTAAGGATACGCAGTATTTT. It is translated as CSARGQGKDTQYF.

This clonotype was detected ten times or more. The chain links TRBV20-1 to TRBJ2-3, with 8 bases identical to TRBD2. This CDR3 has 13 amino acids. Germline V gene sequence: CDR1 DFQATT, CDR2 SNEGSKA (reference sequence). V lost 8 bases to trimming and J lost 2 bases; unmatched junction nucleotides: 6. The CDR3: CSCSGGNTDTQYF. CDR3 in DNA: TGCAGTTGCAGCGGGGGCAACACAGATACGCAGTATTTT.

The chain couples TRBV6-2 or TRBV6-3 to TRBJ1-1; TRBD1 is a possible D gene (6 bases). Trimming cost V 6 bases and J 4 bases, with 12 bases left between them. The germline gives CDR1 MNHEY, CDR2 SVGEGT. This CDR3 spans 13 amino acids. CDR3 residues: CASRARGGTEAFF. CDR3 DNA sequence: TGTGCCAGCAGAGCCAGGGGCGGCACTGAAGCTTTCTTT.

This clonotype was counted only a few times. The chain combines TRBV20-1 with TRBJ1-5, with a weak D call TRBD1 (5 bases). There are 13 residues in the CDR3. Germline CDR1 DFQATT, CDR2 SNEGSKA (reference sequence). The V end lost 2 bases, the J end lost 3 bases, and 8 bases lay between the germline ends. Written as DNA, the CDR3 is TGCAGTGCTAGAACGGGGCTCAATCAGCCCCAGCATTTT. It codes for CSARTGLNQPQHF.

In its sample, this clonotype was seen many times. The chain recombines TRBV27 with TRBJ2-1; the match to TRBD2 covers 8 bases. V lost 6 bases, J lost 0 bases, and 4 bases stayed unmatched. The V gene's germline CDR1 is MNHEY and CDR2 SMNVEV (reference sequence). This CDR3 has 15 residues. This chain's CDR3 is CASSPGTSSYNEQFF. CDR3 bases: TGTGCCAGCAGCCCCGGGACTAGCTCCTACAATGAGCAGTTCTTC.

The chain combines TRBV27 with TRBJ2-2, with 10 bases matching TRBD1. Germline V gene data show CDR1 as MNHEY and CDR2 as SMNVEV (reference sequence). V lost 8 bases, J lost 7 bases, and 10 bases stayed unmatched. The CDR3 is 15 amino acids. CDR3 residues: CASQKRQGAGGELFF. For the CDR3, the DNA is TGTGCCAGCCAAAAAAGACAGGGGGCAGGCGGGGAGCTGTTTTTT.

This clonotype was detected only a few times. This chain joins TRBV7-8 and TRBJ2-2, with 12 positions matching TRBD2. J gave up 6 bases and V 3 bases, and 5 bases lay outside the gene matches. The CDR3 has 16 amino acids. Germline V CDR1 and CDR2: SGHVS, FQNEAQ. In DNA, the CDR3 is TGTGCCAGCAGCTTTCTAGCGGGGGGGTTTCCCGGGGAGCTGTTTTTT. Translated, it gives CASSFLAGGFPGELFF.

The V and J genes are TRBV7-8 and TRBJ1-2; 7 nucleotides agree with TRBD1. This CDR3 contains 15 residues. Germline values: CDR1 SGHVS, CDR2 FQNEAQ. V trimming: 0 bases; J trimming: 5 bases; junction bases outside the gene matches: 6. The CDR3 coding sequence is TGTGCCAGCAGCTTAGCTAGACAGGGTGTTTATGGCTACACCTTC. Translating it yields CASSLARQGVYGYTF.

In its sample, this clonotype was seen a few times. J is TRBJ2-3 and V is TRBV6-6; unclear D gene. CDR3 length: 14 residues. The V gene's germline CDR1 is MNHNY and CDR2 SVGAGI (reference sequence). V gave up 2 bases and J gave up 0 bases, with 6 bases separating them. CDR3 DNA: TGTGCCAGCAGTTACCTACTAAGCACAGATACGCAGTATTTT. Translated: CASSYLLSTDTQYF.

At least ten counts were recorded for this clonotype. The chain combines TRBV6-6 with TRBJ2-5, with TRBD2 matching 8 bases. Per germline, CDR1 MNHNY and CDR2 SVGAGI (reference sequence). The J segment lost 2 bases and the V segment lost 2 bases, leaving 7 bases of the junction unmatched. The CDR3 runs to 16 residues. In DNA, the CDR3 is TGTGCCAGCAGTTACCCTACTAGCGGAGGACAAGAGACCCAGTACTTC. It specifies CASSYPTSGGQETQYF.